The present T cell receptor beta chain was sequenced within a study of tissue T cells after allogeneic stem cell transplantation. Study-level findings and limits: Tissue-detected TCR repertoire was only partly captured by blood and spleen T cells.

The method was immunoSEQ multiplex PCR; TCRdb's version includes in-frame clones alone and lacks a portion of them. Of 5,000 or so clones in the sample, less than 50% were seen once. This clone has more than one count but fewer than ten. Its antigen is as yet unknown. Gene labels here are mouse ones. Sequencing ends 1 residue short of the CDR3 end; the germline J gene provides the rest. CDR3 length: 12 amino acids. Germline CDR1 reads SGHSN; CDR2 reads HYEKVE. V was clipped by 6 bases and J by 4 bases; unmatched bases: 1. Regarding time point: mouse harvest day 14 after allogeneic transplant. The graft held 10^6 splenic CD5+ T cells and 10^7 T-cell-depleted bone marrow cells. Tissues came from B6→BALB/c major-mismatch GVHD mice at day 7 or 14.

What was sequenced was gut tissue. The receptor was derived from a female BALB/c mouse given C57BL/6 T cells with graft-versus-host disease after an allogeneic hematopoietic cell transplant. The V call is TRBV12-1, the J call TRBJ1-4; 7 nucleotides match TRBD1. The part of the CDR3 DNA that was read is TGTGCCAGCCGGGACAGCAACGAAAGATTATTT. It translates to CASRDSNERLF. The CDR3 in full is CASRDSNERLFF. The whole variable domain, filled in from reference TRBV12-1 and TRBJ1-4, reads DSGVVQSPRHIIKEKGGRSVLTCIPISGHSNVVWYQQTLGKELKFLIQHYEKVERDKGFLPSRFSVQQFDDYHSEMNMSALELEDSAMYFCASRDSNERLFFGHGTKLSVL.